The T cell receptor (beta chain) described here comes from a study of T cell changes during pregnancy in multiple sclerosis. The germline V gene encodes CDR1 SGHVS and CDR2 FQNEAQ. This CDR3 is 14 amino acids long. Between the trimmed V and J ends, which lost 6 bases and 8 bases, there was a span of 17 bases. Profiling relied on immunoSEQ multiplex PCR, and the TCRdb table lists in-frame clones only, not all of them. The sample lists approximately 51,000 clones, 93% occurring once. The sample was peripheral blood, taken in the second trimester of pregnancy. The rearrangement uses TRBV7-8 and TRBJ2-1; D uncertain. This TCR came from a female donor with multiple sclerosis, enrolled in a pregnancy study. The CDR3 loop reads CASSSQPRGYEQFF. Written as DNA, the CDR3 is TGTGCCAGCAGTTCGCAGCCCCGAGGCTATGAGCAGTTCTTC.